This T cell receptor (beta chain) was retrieved from a study of blood T cell repertoires in COVID-19 (TCRdb year 2020). Background on the whole study: The collaborator samples originated in the United States, Italy and Spain and spanned the acute and convalescent phases of COVID-19. The material from the prospective study consisted of cDNA or gDNA derived from T cells, B-cell-depleted T cells, or PBMCs. Subjects who had been exposed to COVID-19, were actively infected with it, or had recovered from it provided the deeply sampled blood TCRbeta repertoires that made up the dataset. A freely available public database, intended as a resource for researchers studying the immune response to SARS-CoV-2, is where the repertoires were released. Samples came from the ongoing ImmuneRACE study (first 160 participants) plus 1,254 subjects from 6 global collaborators. A de-identified subject ID, COVID-19 status, age in years and sex were almost always included in the sample metadata. Where available, HLA class I and class II types were obtained from metadata supplied by the sample provider rather than from assay-based typing.

Only one count was recorded for this clone. The antigen this receptor binds is unknown. Base qualities are not recorded, but no much larger clone differs from it by a single base. The collaborating institutions used their own protocols to collect whole blood in K2EDTA tubes. For TCRbeta analysis, collaborator samples were shipped as frozen whole blood, as isolated PBMCs, or as DNA extracted from either sample type. TCRbeta CDR3 regions were amplified from genomic DNA using the immunoSEQ Assay, a bias-controlled multiplex PCR. Turning to the authors' computational methods: Nucleated cell counts per sample were estimated from amplification of reference gene primers within the assay. To quantify the absolute abundance of each unique TCRbeta CDR3 rearrangement, sequence reads were collapsed and filtered. For each sample, productive Simpson clonality was calculated as the square root of Simpson's diversity index across productive rearrangements. Entries here come from immuneACCESS through TCRdb and include only in-frame sequences with V and J called. Some clones fail to appear in such tables; in the studies checked, an unresolved V gene covers under half of the shortfall, and the cause of the remainder is unknown. V and J calls and clone size come straight from that table; D and trimming were deduced from the DNA. The sample data list approximately 97,000 clones, and 90% of these were observed just once. The top ten clonotypes cover about 1.7% of the sample.

The study at large found these results: How much clinical and demographic metadata was included differed by source and by participant, and the metadata was provided uncurated.

The V end gives up 1 base and the J end 6 bases, leaving 7 bases in the junction not matched to a gene. Including cysteine and phenylalanine, the CDR3 has 15 amino acids. Only the CDR3 DNA is retained, 45 bases long and in frame from the first base. In the germline V gene, CDR1 corresponds to LGHNA and CDR2 to YNFKEQ. This TCR was sampled from a man between 60 and 75 years old with acute or convalescent COVID-19. Material for sequencing was peripheral blood. The chain is made from TRBV4-2 and TRBJ1-1; TRBD1 lines up with 8 middle nucleotides. The DNA reads as follows: TGTGCCAGCAGCCAAGTGGGACAGGCGGGCGCTGAAGCTTTCTTT. Its protein is CASSQVGQAGAEAFF.